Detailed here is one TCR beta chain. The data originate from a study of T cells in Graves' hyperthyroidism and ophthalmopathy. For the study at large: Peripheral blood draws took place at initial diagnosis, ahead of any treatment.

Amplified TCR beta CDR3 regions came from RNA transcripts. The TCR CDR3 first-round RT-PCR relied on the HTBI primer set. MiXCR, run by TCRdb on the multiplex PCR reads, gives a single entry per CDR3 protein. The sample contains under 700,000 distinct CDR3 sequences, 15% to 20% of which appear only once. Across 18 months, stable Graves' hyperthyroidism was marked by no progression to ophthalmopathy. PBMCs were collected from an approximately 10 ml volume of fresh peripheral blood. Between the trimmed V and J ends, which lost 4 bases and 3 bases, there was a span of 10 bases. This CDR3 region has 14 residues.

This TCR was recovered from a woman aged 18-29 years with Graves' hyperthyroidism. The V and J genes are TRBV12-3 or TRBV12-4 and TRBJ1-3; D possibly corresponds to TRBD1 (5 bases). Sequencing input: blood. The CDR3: CASSSARVGNTIYF. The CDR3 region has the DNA TGTGCCAGCAGTTCGGCCAGGGTTGGAAACACCATATATTTT.